One and the same sample provided the 21 T cell receptor beta chains below, sequenced in a study of regulatory T cells in long-lasting Graves disease (dated by TCRdb to about 2021). The meaning of the sample's time point label: persistent/refractory GD, antithyroid drugs over 5 years with positive TRAb. For both TCR sequencing and RNA sequencing, RNA was extracted from PBMCs using TRIzol. The receptor library was made with multiplex PCR. The listed sequencing device is Illumina HiSeq 4000. TCR beta libraries were built with iRepertoire HTBI primers and Arm-PCR amplification of CDR3 regions. In-frame beta chains were kept once TCRdb had trimmed the public reads at Q25 with fastp and called clones with MiXCR. Entries are consolidated by CDR3 protein sequence, retaining the most common genes and DNA. In this sample the table shows about half a million distinct CDR3 sequences, about 20% of which occur a single time. The ten most abundant clones make up about 12% of the sample.

Material: peripheral blood mononuclear cells (PBMCs), obtained when the disease was refractory, from a patient treated with antithyroid drugs. The receptors here all came from a female donor with Graves disease.

The rearrangement joins TRBV25-1 to TRBJ2-2; possibly TRBD2 for D (5 bases). The CDR3 runs 15 residues. Deletions cut 3 bases from V and 1 base from J, with 9 bases between. In germline, CDR1 is MGHDK, CDR2 SYGVNS. The CDR3 coding sequence is TGTGCCAGCAGTGAGAGGGCCCTGAACACCGGGGAGCTGTTTTTT. Its translation is CASSERALNTGELFF.

About this clonotype itself: The germline gene is not matched at one end of the junction; a read error may be the cause. The J gene is TRBJ1-4, the V gene TRBV15, with D unclear. The length of the CDR3 is 13 residues. From germline, CDR1 is LNHNV and CDR2 YYDKDF (reference sequence). The CDR3, as DNA: TGTGCCACCAGCAGCTTGGCTAATAAAAAACTGTTTTTT. This translates into CATSSLANKKLFF. Full variable domain (missing parts from reference TRBV15 and TRBJ1-4): DAMVIQNPRYQVTQFGKPVTLSCSQTLNHNVMYWYQQKSSQAPKLLFHYYDKDFNNEADTPDNFQSRRPNTSFCFLDIRSPGLGDTAMYLCATSSLANKKLFFGSGTQLSVL.

This clonotype came up a few times. The chain recombines TRBV5-6 with TRBJ2-2; 7 bases agree with TRBD2. V shed 8 bases and J 1 base; nucleotides not matched to a gene: 8. CDR1 and CDR2 from the germline V gene are SGHDT and YYEEEE. This CDR3 contains 15 residues. The CDR3 sequence is CASLRLAVNTGELFF. For the CDR3, the DNA is TGTGCCAGTTTGCGACTAGCCGTGAACACCGGGGAGCTGTTTTTT.

This clonotype was seen repeatedly, ten times or more. The rearrangement joins TRBV28 to TRBJ1-5; maybe TRBD1 (5 bases). The CDR3 runs 17 residues. V was clipped by 6 bases and J by 0 bases, with 18 bases between them. Germline loops: CDR1 MDHEN, CDR2 SYDVKM. CDR3 in DNA: TGTGCCAGCAGGGAATTACAGGCAACCGATAGCAATCAGCCCCAGCATTTT. Translation gives CASRELQATDSNQPQHF.

This clonotype turned up a few times. The V call is TRBV4-3, the J call TRBJ1-2, with 7 bases that match TRBD1. The CDR3 sequence is 15 residues long. V lost 4 bases, J lost 2 bases, and 7 bases stayed unmatched. In germline, CDR1 is LGHNA, CDR2 YSLEER. CDR3 amino acids: CASSPRDSSNYGYTF. The CDR3 region has the DNA TGCGCCAGCAGCCCCAGGGACAGTTCGAACTATGGCTACACCTTC.

This clonotype came up many times. The chain is built from TRBV29-1 and TRBJ1-1, with 8 bases matching TRBD1. Germline values: CDR1 SQVTM, CDR2 ANQGSEA. The V and J ends lost 4 bases and 4 bases, in that order; junction bases with no gene match: 2. This CDR3 region has 12 residues. The CDR3 nucleotides are TGCAGCGTTGCAGGACAGGGCACTGAAGCTTTCTTT. Its translation is CSVAGQGTEAFF. The variable domain in full, completed from reference TRBV29-1 and TRBJ1-1, reads SAVISQKPSRDICQRGTSLTIQCQVDSQVTMMFWYRQQPGQSLTLIATANQGSEATYESGFVIDKFPISRPNLTFSTLTVSNMSPEDSSIYLCSVAGQGTEAFFGQGTRLTVV.

About this clonotype itself: A single base separates this from a much larger clone, so it may be a read error. The CDR3 DNA reads as TGTGCCAGCAGTTTGCCGAGCTCCCCCTACGAGCAGTACTTC. Translation gives CASSLPSSPYEQYF. The chain uses TRBV28 and TRBJ2-7, with D unclear. Germline assignment: CDR1 MDHEN and CDR2 SYDVKM. The CDR3 runs 14 residues. V lost 3 bases, J lost 2 bases, and 11 bases lay in between. The whole variable domain, remainder taken from reference TRBV28 and TRBJ2-7, is DVKVTQSSRYLVKRTGEKVFLECVQDMDHENMFWYRQDPGLGLRLIYFSYDVKMKEKGDIPEGYSVSREKKERFSLILESASTNQTSMYLCASSLPSSPYEQYFGPGTRLTVT.

This clonotype was seen repeatedly, ten times or more. V is TRBV7-3 and J is TRBJ2-7; D possibly corresponds to TRBD2 (6 bases). The V end lost 5 bases, the J end lost 2 bases, and 13 bases lay between the germline ends. CDR1 is SGHTA, CDR2 FQGTGA, per germline. This CDR3 comprises 14 residues. In DNA form, the CDR3 reads TGTGCCAGCAGCCTCATGGGGGGACCCTACGAGCAGTACTTC. Translated, it gives CASSLMGGPYEQYF.

V and J are TRBV7-9 and TRBJ2-2, with D unclear. Germline lookup yields CDR1 SEHNR and CDR2 FQNEAQ (reference sequence). Trimming left V 7 bases short and J 4 bases short, with 7 bases between. The CDR3 is 12 residues long. This chain's CDR3 is CASMPTTGELFF. CDR3 nucleotides: TGTGCCAGCATGCCGACCACCGGGGAGCTGTTTTTT.

The chain has TRBV15 and TRBJ2-5, with 8 bases identical to TRBD2. The V gene end was trimmed by 4 bases and the J gene end by 9 bases; junction bases not matched to a gene: 7. The CDR3 has 13 residues. Germline V gene data show CDR1 as LNHNV and CDR2 as YYDKDF (reference sequence). In DNA form, the CDR3 reads TGTGCCACCAGCACCCCGGGGGGGGGGGCCCAGTACTTC. Translated: CATSTPGGGAQYF.

The DNA of the CDR3 is TGCGCCAGCAGATCCGACAGGAACACTGAAGCTTTCTTT. This translates into CASRSDRNTEAFF. The rearrangement uses TRBV5-1 and TRBJ1-1; TRBD1 might be the D (5 bases). Trimming removed 5 bases at V and 1 base at J, with 9 bases between. Per germline, CDR1 SGHRS and CDR2 YFSETQ. CDR3 length equals 13 residues.

This clonotype was picked up a small number of times. The rearrangement uses TRBV7-2 and TRBJ1-4, with TRBD1 matching 8 bases. V gave up 5 bases and J gave up 5 bases; unmatched junction bases: 13. CDR3 length: 17 residues. Per germline, CDR1 SGHTA and CDR2 FQGNSA. The CDR3 sequence: CASSRELTGVKNEKLFF. The CDR3 coding sequence is TGTGCCAGCAGCCGAGAACTGACAGGGGTCAAAAATGAAAAACTGTTTTTT.

The sample holds many counts of this clonotype. CDR3 in amino acids: CASRMAGGGNQPQHF. The CDR3 bases are TGTGCCAGCAGAATGGCGGGGGGTGGCAATCAGCCCCAGCATTTT. The rearrangement uses TRBV28 and TRBJ1-5; perhaps TRBD1 as D (5 bases). CDR1 and CDR2 from the germline V gene are MDHEN and SYDVKM. There are 15 residues in the CDR3. V lost 6 bases and J 2 bases, leaving 14 bases between the germline ends.

V is TRBV19 and J is TRBJ2-2; no clear D gene. The CDR3 sequence is 12 residues long. Trimming pared 5 bases from V and 6 bases from J, leaving 7 bases between. Germline CDR1 and CDR2: LNHDA and SQIVND (reference sequence). CDR3 loop: CASSVGPGELFF. As DNA, the CDR3 is TGTGCCAGTAGTGTCGGACCCGGGGAGCTGTTTTTT.

This clonotype was recorded at least ten times. V usage is TRBV12-3 or TRBV12-4 and J usage is TRBJ1-4; TRBD1 might be the D (5 bases). This CDR3 is built from 15 residues. The V and J ends lost 3 bases and 5 bases respectively, with 13 bases between them. In DNA form, the CDR3 reads TGTGCCAGCAGTTTGGGGGGGACCCCGAATGAAAAACTGTTTTTT. Its protein product is CASSLGGTPNEKLFF.

In this sample, this clonotype turned up a few times. The chain links TRBV6-1 to TRBJ1-1; D gene ambiguous. CDR3 length: 14 amino acids. The germline V gene has CDR1 MNHNS and CDR2 SASEGT. The V end was cut by 1 base, the J end by 0 bases, with 6 bases between. DNA of the CDR3: TGTGCCAGCAGTGAAGACCTCTTGAACACTGAAGCTTTCTTT. Translated: CASSEDLLNTEAFF.

The gene calls are TRBV4-1 and TRBJ2-5, with TRBD1 matching over 8 bases. V lost 2 bases to trimming and J lost 12 bases; unmatched junction nucleotides: 8. There are 13 residues in the CDR3. The germline CDR1 and CDR2 sequences are MGHRA and YSYEKL. The CDR3 sequence: CASSQTPGQEEYF. CDR3 DNA: TGCGCCAGCAGCCAAACCCCGGGACAGGAAGAGTACTTC.

The CDR3 is CAWSEHRTGNTEAFF. The CDR3 bases are TGTGCCTGGAGTGAACATAGGACGGGGAACACTGAAGCTTTCTTT. J is TRBJ1-1 and V is TRBV30, with D unclear. V was shortened by 1 base and J by 1 base, with 13 bases between the two germline ends. The CDR3 has 15 residues. The germline gives CDR1 GTSNPN, CDR2 SVGIG (reference sequence).

This clonotype appeared once. One base away lies a much larger clone, so this may be a sequencing read error. J is TRBJ1-2 and V is TRBV20-1, with unresolved D. This CDR3 has 13 amino acids. Germline-derived CDR1 and CDR2 are DFQATT and SNEGSKA (reference sequence). The CDR3: CSVRASGTYGYTF. In nucleotides, the CDR3 is TGCAGTGTTAGAGCTTCTGGTACCTATGGCTACACCTTC.

The chain employs TRBV7-2 and TRBJ1-2, with unresolved D. V was cut by 5 bases and J by 4 bases, with 14 bases left in between. This CDR3 has 14 amino acids. CDR1 and CDR2 (germline): SGHTA, FQGNSA. CDR3 in amino acids: CASSPVVGFYGYTF. The CDR3 bases are TGTGCCAGCAGCCCTGTCGTCGGATTCTATGGCTACACCTTC. Filled out from reference TRBV7-2 and TRBJ1-2, the complete variable domain reads GAGVSQSPSNKVTEKGKDVELRCDPISGHTALYWYRQSLGQGLEFLIYFQGNSAPDKSGLPSDRFSAERTGGSVSTLTIQRTQQEDSAVYLCASSPVVGFYGYTFGSGTRLTVV.

As concerns this clonotype: A much larger clone lies one base from this, so it may be a read error. The chain joins TRBV7-2 to TRBJ2-5; D gene unclear. V lost 2 bases and J lost 1, with 14 bases in between. CDR3 length: 16 amino acids. Per germline, CDR1 SGHTA and CDR2 FQGNSA. DNA of the CDR3: TGTGCCAGCAGCTTAATGGATTCGGGCCTCCAAGAGACCCAGTACTTC. It encodes CASSLMDSGLQETQYF.